The clone carrying this T cell receptor (beta chain) appeared a few times. Its specificity is unknown. TCR beta libraries were made by quantitative 5'-RACE with molecular barcodes. TCRdb recomputed calls from the 5' RACE reads with MiXCR, one row per CDR3 protein. Here the sample spans roughly 150,000 distinct CDR3 sequences, 9.8% being singletons. V was pared by 3 bases and J by 6 bases, with 8 bases of the junction left unmatched. The CDR3 loop spans 14 amino acids. Germline assignment: CDR1 SGHRS and CDR2 YFSETQ. The data originate from a study of CD8 T cells in ankylosing spondylitis. Regarding the study as a whole: Disease-associated clonotypes exhibited CD8+ identity and were relatively infrequent in peripheral blood. What seemed typical of ankylosing spondylitis blood was a TCR beta motif built from eight highly homologous variants. Some motif variants had been reported before (in reactive arthritis synovial fluid and blood).

Sample: blood, either unsorted or a sorted T cell fraction (not recorded which). This clonotype originated in a female donor with ankylosing spondylitis or in good health (not recorded which). The V and J genes are TRBV5-1 and TRBJ1-1, with TRBD1 matching over 7 bases. The chain's CDR3 is CASSWGTAAAEAFF. The CDR3 DNA reads TGCGCCAGCAGCTGGGGGACAGCCGCCGCTGAAGCTTTCTTT.